The source of this TCR beta chain is a study of blood T cells in healthy people across ages (dated by TCRdb to 2014 to 2015). General notes on the study: Template switching captured roughly one uniquely barcoded TCR beta cDNA molecule per two T cells in model experiments. To track age-related changes in TCR beta repertoire diversity, the study relied on deep sequencing normalized with unique cDNA molecular identifiers. Four age groups were formed from the donors: young (average about 17 years), middle-aged (around 40), aged (approximately 60) and long-lived (around 80). To avoid experimental bias, donors of different ages were distributed randomly across sequencing lanes. Two additional independent replicas of 1 million unique cDNA reads from the same blood draw were analyzed for two donors (one aged 18 to 30 and one aged 80 or older). The full study reports these points: Donor CMV infection status was unknown, potentially confounding age-related changes in expanded clonotypes. Compared with the aged group, more naive CD4+ T cells, fewer expanded clones and increased TCR diversity were shown by the long-lived group, suggesting age selection. Observed TCR beta diversity per million T cells fell roughly linearly with age, and a significant reduction was already apparent by age around 39. Observed TCR beta diversity correlated strongly with the percentage of naive T cells measured by flow cytometry. Bulk unsorted PBMC profiling prevented conclusive comparison of naive and antigen-experienced compartments. Estimates of total diversity based on one million sequenced T cells were regarded as lower bounds and as underestimates.

Donors were around 37 systemically healthy Caucasian individuals from Russia aged roughly 6 to 95 years. Each donor gave ten milliliters of peripheral blood, collected into EDTA-treated Vacutainer tubes. PBMCs were isolated by Ficoll-Paque density-gradient centrifugation, with at least 6 million obtained per sample. Total RNA was extracted from PBMCs with Trizol reagent, with at least 6 micrograms obtained per sample. For every donor, an aliquot of PBMCs went through flow cytometry to measure the percentages of naive CD45RAhigh/CD27high T cells. The receptor library was made with 5' RACE. These reads were obtained on an Illumina HiSeq 2500. A second PCR of about 6 to 11 cycles was run with a J-beta primer mix and a sample-barcoded 5' primer. Each TCR beta cDNA molecule received a unique molecular identifier from a template-switch 5' adaptor carrying 12 random nucleotides. At least 2.5 million CDR3-containing paired-end reads were obtained from each sample. First-strand cDNA synthesis was performed from all RNA using the Mint cDNA synthesis kit, with priming by a TRBC-specific oligonucleotide. Following uracil-DNA glycosylase treatment, a first 18-cycle PCR with universal primers M1SS and BC2_uni_R was performed on all cDNA. The original methods were these. Each sample was normalized by randomly selecting 1 million high-quality reads, each carrying a distinct molecular identifier. Reads with shared molecular identifiers were discarded instead of being binned into consensus sequences. MiTCR, set to a Q25 quality threshold and the strictest error-elimination algorithm, was used for CDR3 identification, clonotype clustering and error correction. A nonparametric unseen species model using Euler transformation provided a lower-bound estimate of total TCR beta diversity. Clones were called with MiXCR by TCRdb after fastp trimmed the public reads at Q25, and only in-frame beta chains were retained. Every CDR3 protein is listed once, alongside the most common genes and DNA of its rows. These V and J calls rely on TCRdb rather than the paper's analysis. This sample comprises 1 million to 1.2 million distinct CDR3 sequences, roughly two fifths of them detected only once. The ten largest clonotypes hold 13% of the sample.

Notes on this clonotype: There is no known antigen for this receptor. No per-base quality is available; no much larger clone lies one base away.

CDR1 and CDR2 (MDHEN, SYDVKM) derive from the germline V gene. The CDR3 runs 15 amino acids, cysteine and phenylalanine included. Here the CDR3 DNA is all that survives: 45 bases in frame from base 1. V is clipped by 6 bases and J by 1 base, and the sequence between their germline boundaries is 13 bases long. Recombination linked TRBV28 to TRBJ1-5, with the D gene not confidently named. Sequenced material: blood. This TCR came from a young man in good health. The CDR3 sequence is CASSNDAASNQPQHF. The DNA sequence is TGTGCCAGCAGCAATGACGCCGCGAGCAATCAGCCCCAGCATTTT. Reference TRBV28 and TRBJ1-5 proteins supply the regions before and after the CDR3; the full variable domain is: DVKVTQSSRYLVKRTGEKVFLECVQDMDHENMFWYRQDPGLGLRLIYFSYDVKMKEKGDIPEGYSVSREKKERFSLILESASTNQTSMYLCASSNDAASNQPQHFGDGTRLSIL.